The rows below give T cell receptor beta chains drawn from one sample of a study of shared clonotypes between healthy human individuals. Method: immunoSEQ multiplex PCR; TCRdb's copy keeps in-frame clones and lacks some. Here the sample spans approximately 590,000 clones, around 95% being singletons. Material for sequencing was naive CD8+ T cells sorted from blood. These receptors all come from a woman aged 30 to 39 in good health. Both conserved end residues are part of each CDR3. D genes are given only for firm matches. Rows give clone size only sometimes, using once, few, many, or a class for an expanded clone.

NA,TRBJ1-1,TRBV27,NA,CASSLRGGLIREAFF,TGTGCCAGCAGTTTACGGGGGGGGTTGATACGTGAAGCTTTCTTT
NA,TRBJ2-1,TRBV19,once,CASSMGLAYEQFF,TGTGCCAGTAGTATGGGGCTTGCGTATGAGCAGTTCTTC
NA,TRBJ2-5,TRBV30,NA,CAWSVVFGETQYF,TGTGCCTGGAGTGTAGTATTTGGCGAGACCCAGTACTTC
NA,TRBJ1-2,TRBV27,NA,CASSLSDRYGYTF,TGTGCCAGCAGTTTATCGGACCGCTATGGCTACACCTTC
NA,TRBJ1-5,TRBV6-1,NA,CASSEFVGGQNQPQHF,TGTGCCAGCAGTGAATTTGTTGGGGGCCAAAATCAGCCCCAGCATTTT
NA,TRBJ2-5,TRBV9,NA,CASSVDSGQETQYF,TGTGCCAGCAGCGTAGATAGCGGTCAAGAGACCCAGTACTTC
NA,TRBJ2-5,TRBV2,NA,CASRKPLATETQYF,TGTGCCAGCCGGAAGCCACTAGCTACGGAGACCCAGTACTTC
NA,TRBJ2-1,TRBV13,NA,CASSPWVGNEQFF,TGTGCCAGCAGCCCTTGGGTGGGCAATGAGCAGTTCTTC
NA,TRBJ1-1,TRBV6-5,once,CASSGTGVNTEAFF,TGTGCCAGCAGTGGGACGGGGGTTAACACTGAAGCTTTCTTT
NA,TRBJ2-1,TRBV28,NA,CASEWGDPTAEQFF,TGTGCCAGTGAATGGGGGGACCCGACGGCTGAGCAGTTCTTC
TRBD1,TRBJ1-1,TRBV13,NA,CASSSSGTGGITEAFF,TGTGCCAGCAGCTCCTCCGGGACAGGGGGAATCACTGAAGCTTTCTTT
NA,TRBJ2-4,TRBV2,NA,CASSDVRPSKNIQYF,TGTGCCAGCAGTGATGTGAGACCGTCCAAAAACATTCAGTACTTC
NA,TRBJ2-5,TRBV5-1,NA,CASSLGVGGRLETQYF,TGCGCCAGCAGCTTGGGTGTCGGGGGGCGCCTAGAGACCCAGTACTTC
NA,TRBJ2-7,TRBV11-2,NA,CASSLVPREQYF,TGTGCCAGCAGCTTAGTTCCCCGCGAGCAGTACTTC
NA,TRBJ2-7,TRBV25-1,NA,CASSEYRTGLNF,TGTGCCAGCAGTGAATACAGAACAGGGCTCAACTTC
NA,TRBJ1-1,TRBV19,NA,CASSMVTSGVTEAFF,TGTGCCAGTAGTATGGTGACGTCGGGGGTGACTGAAGCTTTCTTT
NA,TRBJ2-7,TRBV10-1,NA,CASSESENEQYF,TGCGCCAGCAGTGAGTCGGAAAACGAGCAGTACTTC
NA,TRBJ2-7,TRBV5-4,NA,CASSSGPSYEQYF,TGTGCCAGCAGTTCCGGCCCCTCCTACGAGCAGTACTTC
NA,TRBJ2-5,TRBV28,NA,CAIGETQYF,TGTGCCATCGGAGAGACCCAGTACTTC
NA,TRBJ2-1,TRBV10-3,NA,CAISEPELALNEQFF,TGTGCCATCAGTGAGCCCGAACTAGCTTTAAATGAGCAGTTCTTC
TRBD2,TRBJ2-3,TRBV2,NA,CAAELAGTDTQYF,TGTGCCGCCGAACTAGCGGGAACAGATACGCAGTATTTT
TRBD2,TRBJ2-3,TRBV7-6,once,CASSPTPSGRVGAQYF,TGTGCCAGCAGCCCTACCCCTAGCGGGAGGGTGGGGGCGCAGTATTTT
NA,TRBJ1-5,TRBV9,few,CASSQGTASNQPQHF,TGTGCCAGCAGCCAAGGGACCGCCAGCAATCAGCCCCAGCATTTT
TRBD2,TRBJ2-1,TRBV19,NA,CASSLFSGSLPNEQFF,TGTGCCAGTAGTCTGTTTAGCGGGAGCTTGCCCAATGAGCAGTTCTTC
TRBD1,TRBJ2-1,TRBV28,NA,CASNLGTGGVAAYNEQFF,TGTGCCAGCAACCTCGGAACAGGGGGCGTTGCGGCCTACAATGAGCAGTTCTTC
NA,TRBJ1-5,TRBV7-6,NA,CASSLAEPSSNQPQHF,TGTGCCAGCAGCTTAGCTGAACCGAGTAGCAATCAGCCCCAGCATTTT
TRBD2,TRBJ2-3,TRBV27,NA,CASSLSSGSRNTQYF,TGTGCCAGCAGTTTATCGAGCGGGAGTCGAAATACGCAGTATTTT
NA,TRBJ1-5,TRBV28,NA,CASSLARQPNQPQHF,TGTGCCAGCAGTTTGGCCCGACAGCCCAATCAGCCCCAGCATTTT
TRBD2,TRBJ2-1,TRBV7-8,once,CASSEGASGDTYNEQFF,TGTGCCAGCAGCGAAGGGGCTAGCGGAGACACCTACAATGAGCAGTTCTTC
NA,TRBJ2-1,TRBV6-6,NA,CASRDTSSYNEQFF,TGTGCCAGCAGAGACACCAGCTCCTACAATGAGCAGTTCTTC
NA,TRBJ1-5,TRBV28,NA,CASSYRLGNQPQHF,TGTGCCAGCAGCTATCGACTTGGCAATCAGCCCCAGCATTTT
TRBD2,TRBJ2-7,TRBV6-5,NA,CASRGVGGAGEQYF,TGTGCCAGCAGGGGGGTCGGGGGGGCAGGCGAGCAGTACTTC
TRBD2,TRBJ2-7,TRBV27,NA,CASSLGTSLADEQYF,TGTGCCAGCAGTTTGGGGACTAGCTTGGCGGACGAGCAGTACTTC
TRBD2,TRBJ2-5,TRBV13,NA,CASSLGTSVETQYF,TGTGCCAGCAGCTTAGGAACTAGCGTTGAGACCCAGTACTTC
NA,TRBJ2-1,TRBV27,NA,CASSLSNEQFF,TGTGCCAGCAGTTTATCAAATGAGCAGTTCTTC
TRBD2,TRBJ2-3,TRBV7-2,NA,CASSLGPGRGEDTQYF,TGTGCCAGCAGCTTAGGTCCAGGCCGGGGGGAAGATACGCAGTATTTT
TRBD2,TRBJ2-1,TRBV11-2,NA,CASSDSGRGYNEQFF,TGTGCCAGCAGCGACAGCGGGAGGGGCTACAATGAGCAGTTCTTC
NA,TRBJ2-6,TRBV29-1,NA,CSVGGTTASSGANVLTF,TGCAGCGTTGGGGGGACAACCGCCAGCTCTGGGGCCAACGTCCTGACTTTC
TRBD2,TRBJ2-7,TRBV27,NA,CASGRSAGGSYEQYF,TGTGCCAGCGGGCGTAGCGCGGGAGGCTCCTACGAGCAGTACTTC
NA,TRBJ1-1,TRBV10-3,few,CAISQENTEAFF,TGTGCCATCAGCCAGGAAAACACTGAAGCTTTCTTT
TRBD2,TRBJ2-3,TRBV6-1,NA,CASSDLSGGTDTQYF,TGTGCCAGCAGTGACCTTAGCGGGGGCACAGATACGCAGTATTTT
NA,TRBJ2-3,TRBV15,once,CATSEGYSTPSTDTQYF,TGTGCCACCTCCGAAGGGTACTCCACTCCTAGCACAGATACGCAGTATTTT
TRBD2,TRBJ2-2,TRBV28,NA,CASSRPTSGSYTGELFF,TGTGCCAGCAGTCGGCCAACTAGCGGGAGTTACACCGGGGAGCTGTTTTTT
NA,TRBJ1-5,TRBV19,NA,CASSIRDTHQPQHF,TGTGCCAGTAGTATAAGGGACACTCATCAGCCCCAGCATTTT
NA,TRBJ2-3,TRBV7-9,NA,CASSPALPDTQYF,TGTGCCAGCAGCCCCGCCCTCCCAGATACGCAGTATTTT
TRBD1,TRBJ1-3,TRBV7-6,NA,CASSQGQGTGNTIYF,TGTGCCAGCAGCCAAGGACAGGGGACCGGAAACACCATATATTTT
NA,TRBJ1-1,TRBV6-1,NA,CASSEYHPEAFF,TGTGCCAGCAGTGAATACCACCCGGAAGCTTTCTTT
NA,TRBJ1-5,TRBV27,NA,CASRSLTEDLNQPQHF,TGTGCCAGCAGGTCTCTCACAGAGGACCTCAATCAGCCCCAGCATTTT
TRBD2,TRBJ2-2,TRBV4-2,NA,CASSLSGWSYGELFF,TGTGCCAGCTCTCTTAGCGGGTGGAGTTACGGGGAGCTGTTTTTT
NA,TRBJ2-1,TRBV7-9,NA,CASSLDGPGQFF,TGTGCCAGCAGCTTAGACGGCCCGGGGCAGTTCTTC
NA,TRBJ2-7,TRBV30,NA,CAWSVRGTPAHEQYF,TGTGCCTGGAGTGTACGAGGGACCCCGGCTCACGAGCAGTACTTC
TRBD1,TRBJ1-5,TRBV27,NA,CASSPRSGGGQPQHF,TGTGCCAGCAGTCCAAGGTCAGGGGGCGGTCAGCCCCAGCATTTT
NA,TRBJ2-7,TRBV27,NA,CASSLAKRLNEQYF,TGTGCCAGCAGTTTAGCGAAACGTTTGAATGAGCAGTACTTC